This T cell receptor beta chain was observed in a study of vaccination effects on CD4 cells after COVID-19. Study-level findings and limits: After vaccination, at late timepoints, clones induced by infection and by vaccine contracted markedly.

Under the ViraFEST assay, PBMC were stimulated with viral peptide pools so that antigen-specific CD4+ T cells expanded. Sequencing was performed afterwards. The authors isolated CD4+ T cells after around nine days of culture. Vaccine recipients lacked prior SARS-CoV-2 infection and had negative nucleocapsid antibodies. Cultivation was performed at roughly 2.2 million PBMC per well with 8 to 10 IU/ml IL-2 and 7.5 to 10 ug/ml peptides added. Using immunoSEQ multiplex PCR, the repertoire was profiled, and TCRdb retains in-frame clones only, with some absent. Of roughly 27,000 clones listed, 72% are singletons. The germline V gene encodes CDR1 SGHRS and CDR2 YFSETQ. The CDR3 is made up of 14 amino acids. Trimming stripped 2 bases from V and 4 bases from J, with 10 bases between. This clone was seen a few times. The antigen is undetermined.

Source: CD4+ T cells from PBMCs cultured with SARS-CoV-2 spike peptides, taken before COVID-19 vaccination. This chain connects TRBV5-1 to TRBJ1-3, with unresolved D. The receptor was isolated from a human donor who received a COVID-19 vaccine. The CDR3 reads CASSFGEDGNTIYF. The CDR3 nucleotides read TGCGCCAGCAGCTTCGGGGAGGACGGAAACACCATATATTTT.